A single sample gave rise to the 2 T cell receptor beta chains below, sequenced in a study of cytomegalovirus exposure and HLA in healthy donors. Amplification used 60 Vbeta primers and 13 Jbeta primers. Clones were sequenced by immunoSEQ multiplex PCR, and TCRdb holds only the in-frame ones, with some missing. The data contain approximately 220,000 clones, 60% to 80% of them singletons. Sequenced sample: PBMCs. These receptors all stem from a male donor in good health and CMV-seronegative.

The chain couples TRBV5-1 to TRBJ2-1; D ambiguous. Deletions cut 2 bases from V and 8 bases from J, with 8 bases between. This CDR3 spans 12 amino acids. Per the germline V gene, CDR1 is SGHRS and CDR2 is YFSETQ. CDR3 sequence: CASSLALDEQFF. In DNA form, the CDR3 reads TGCGCCAGCAGCTTAGCCTTGGATGAGCAGTTCTTC.

A few counts support this clone. V is TRBV5-1 and J is TRBJ2-3, with 10 nucleotides matching TRBD2. V shed 2 bases and J 1 base; nucleotides not matched to a gene: 1. The germline gives CDR1 SGHRS, CDR2 YFSETQ. The CDR3 loop spans 15 amino acids. The DNA of the CDR3 is TGCGCCAGCAGCTTAACTAGCGGGGGCACAGATACGCAGTATTTT. This translates into CASSLTSGGTDTQYF.